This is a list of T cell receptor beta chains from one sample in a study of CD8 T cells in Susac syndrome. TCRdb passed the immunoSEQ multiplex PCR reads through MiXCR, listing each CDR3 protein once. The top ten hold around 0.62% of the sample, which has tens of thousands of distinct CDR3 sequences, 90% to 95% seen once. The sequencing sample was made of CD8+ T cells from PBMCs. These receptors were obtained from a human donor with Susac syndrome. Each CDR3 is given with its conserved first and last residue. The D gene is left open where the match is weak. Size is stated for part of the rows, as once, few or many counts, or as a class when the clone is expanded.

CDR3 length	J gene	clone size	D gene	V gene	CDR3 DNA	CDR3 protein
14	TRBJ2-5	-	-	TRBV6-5	TGTGCCAGCGGTACCATTGGGACGGCGAGGACCCAGTACTTC	CASGTIGTARTQYF
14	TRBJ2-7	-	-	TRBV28	TGTGCCAGCAGACCATGGGTCAGGGGATACGAGCAGTACTTC	CASRPWVRGYEQYF
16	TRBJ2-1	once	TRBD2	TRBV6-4	TGTGCCAGCAGTCCCAGGTCGGGAGGGATAGGAGGTGAGCAGTTCTTC	CASSPRSGGIGGEQFF
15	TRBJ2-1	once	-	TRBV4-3	TGCGCCAGCAGCCAAGATCTCGGGCTTTACAATGAGCAGTTCTTC	CASSQDLGLYNEQFF
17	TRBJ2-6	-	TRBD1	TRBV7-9	TGTGCCAGCAGCACGGGACAGGGAAGCTCTGGGGCCAACGTCCTGACTTTC	CASSTGQGSSGANVLTF
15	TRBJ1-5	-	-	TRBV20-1	TGCAGTGCTAGCCCTGTTTCACGGTCTAGTCAGCCCCAGCATTTT	CSASPVSRSSQPQHF
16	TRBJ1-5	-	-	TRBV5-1	TGCGCCAGCAGCTTGGAACCAGGGGCGGTAATCCAGCCCCAGCATTTT	CASSLEPGAVIQPQHF
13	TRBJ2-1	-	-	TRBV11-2	TGTGCCAGCAGCACACCCGGTTTGTATGAGCAGTTCTTC	CASSTPGLYEQFF
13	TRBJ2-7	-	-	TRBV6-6	TGTGCCAGCAGTTACTCGCAAGGCTACGAGCAGTACTTC	CASSYSQGYEQYF
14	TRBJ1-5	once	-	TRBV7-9	TGTGCCAGCAGCTTAGCGCCAGGCAATCAGCCCCAGCATTTT	CASSLAPGNQPQHF
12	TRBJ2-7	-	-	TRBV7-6	TGTGCCAGCAGCTTAGGGTTTGACGAGCAGTACTTC	CASSLGFDEQYF
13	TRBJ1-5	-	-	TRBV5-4	TGTGCCAGCAGTTACGACAGCAATCAGCCCCAGCATTTT	CASSYDSNQPQHF
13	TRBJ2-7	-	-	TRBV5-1	TGCGCCAGTCACGACGGCGTCTCCTACGAGCAGTACTTC	CASHDGVSYEQYF
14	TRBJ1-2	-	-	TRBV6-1	TGTGCCAGCAGTGAAACCTCCGAGAACTATGGCTACACCTTC	CASSETSENYGYTF